This is a list of T cell receptor beta chains from one sample in a study of OX40 agonist ivuxolimab in advanced cancers. Repertoires were generated with immunoSEQ multiplex PCR, while TCRdb's copy carries only in-frame clones and drops some. The profile shows tens of thousands of clones, roughly 94% of them singletons. The material was CD4+ or CD8+ T cells sorted from blood, obtained in a trial of the OX40 agonist ivuxolimab. Every receptor here comes from an adult with an advanced solid tumor such as melanoma, head and neck, liver or kidney cancer. Both conserved end residues are part of each CDR3. The D gene is left open where the match is weak. Rows may omit the clone size; those that give it use once, few, many or a size class.

clone_size d_call j_call v_call cdr3_aa cdr3_nt
NA NA TRBJ2-7 TRBV7-2 CASSPRTGWLADYEQYF TGTGCCAGCAGCCCCCGGACAGGGTGGCTAGCGGACTACGAGCAGTACTTC
NA TRBD1 TRBJ1-3 TRBV11-2 CASSLDDRGFGNTIYF TGTGCCAGCAGCTTAGACGACAGGGGGTTTGGAAACACCATATATTTT
few NA TRBJ2-7 TRBV7-8 CASGQGPTYEQYF TGTGCCAGCGGTCAGGGGCCGACCTACGAGCAGTACTTC
NA NA TRBJ2-7 TRBV6-5 CASSDYPGDYEQYF TGTGCCAGCAGCGACTACCCAGGGGACTACGAGCAGTACTTC
NA NA TRBJ1-5 TRBV27 CASSLQGLNQPQHF TGTGCCAGCAGTTTACAAGGGTTAAATCAGCCCCAGCATTTT
NA NA TRBJ1-4 TRBV7-9 CASSLAGGAGEKLFF TGTGCCAGCAGCTTAGCAGGGGGAGCGGGTGAAAAACTGTTTTTT
NA NA TRBJ2-7 TRBV6-1 CASSEAPSRSYEQYF TGTGCCAGCAGTGAAGCGCCTAGCAGGTCCTACGAGCAGTACTTC
NA NA TRBJ2-2 TRBV6-1 CASSDRGWGGELFF TGTGCCAGCAGTGATCGGGGGTGGGGCGGGGAGCTGTTTTTT
once NA TRBJ1-1 TRBV14 CASSHHLFGTEAFF TGTGCCAGCAGCCACCACCTTTTCGGGACTGAAGCTTTCTTT
NA TRBD2 TRBJ2-5 TRBV7-9 CASSSSSGGVQETQYF TGTGCCAGCAGCTCGAGCAGCGGGGGAGTCCAAGAGACCCAGTACTTC